The table lists the clone carrying this TCR beta chain with a few counts. Its target is not known. This sample stems from a study of cytomegalovirus exposure and HLA in healthy donors. The study's findings and limits: Later analysis identified around 15,000 TCR beta sequences associated with HLA alleles, using a false discovery rate threshold of 0.05. Specificity for CMV antigens was confirmed in vitro for a few of the CMV-associated chains. As a later analysis revealed, the rate of TCR association differed by HLA locus, with DRB1 most and HLA-C fewest.

This PCR relied on a set of 60 Vbeta primers and 13 Jbeta primers. Assay used: immunoSEQ multiplex PCR; TCRdb lists only in-frame clones, some missing. There are approximately 130,000 clones in the sample; 7% to 9.5% occur only once, and approximately 6.6% lies in the top ten. The germline gives CDR1 LNHDA, CDR2 SQIVND (reference sequence). This CDR3 has 13 residues. The J segment lost 4 bases and the V segment lost 11 bases, leaving 9 bases of the junction unmatched. This TCR came from a woman aged 40 to 49 in good health and CMV-seropositive. Input material: PBMCs. The chain uses TRBV19 and TRBJ1-1, with 8 positions matching TRBD1. DNA for the CDR3: TGTGCCTCTACCAAAACAGGGGGCACTGAAGCTTTCTTT. This gives the protein CASTKTGGTEAFF.